This T cell receptor beta chain emerged from a study of blood T cell repertoires in COVID-19. As for the study in general: Sites across the United States, Italy and Spain contributed samples from acute and convalescent COVID-19.

The CDR3 covers 14 residues. V was pared by 4 bases and J by 10 bases, with 14 bases between. From germline, CDR1 is LGHDT and CDR2 YNNKEL (reference sequence). Original processing notes: Reference gene primer amplification gave nucleated cell count estimates. The repertoire was sequenced with immunoSEQ multiplex PCR; TCRdb's copy has only in-frame clones and lacks some. V, J and clone size are those of that table, while D and trimming were read from the DNA. The sample lists tens of thousands of clones; about four fifths were seen once. This clone was recorded a few times. What was sequenced was peripheral blood. The gene calls are TRBV3-1 (or the pseudogene TRBV3-2) and TRBJ1-6, with D tentatively TRBD1 (5 bases). The sequence was collected from a human donor in a cohort sampled during active COVID-19. The DNA of the CDR3 is TGTGCCAGCAGCCGGGACTGGGGAGAGTCACCCCTCCACTTT. This sequence encodes CASSRDWGESPLHF.